This T cell receptor (beta chain) stems from a study of shared clonotypes between healthy human individuals. CD4+ cells were split into CD45RA+ naive and CD45RA-negative memory subsets. Notes on the study in general: Estimated richness values were generally larger in naive subsets than in memory subsets.

Sequenced by immunoSEQ multiplex PCR; TCRdb stores in-frame clones only, minus some. The sample shows 2,500,000 or so clones, 92% of them seen only once. The V gene's germline CDR1 is ENHRY and CDR2 SYGVKD. Trimming removed 5 bases at V and 1 base at J, with 20 bases between. CDR3 length equals 18 residues. About this clone itself: Its antigen is not identified.

This receptor was obtained from a man between 18 and 35 years old in good health. Some clones in this sample may be carry-over from other donors' samples. Sequencing was carried out using naive CD4+ T cells from PBMCs. Sample subset: CD45RA+ positively selected. This sequence joins TRBV10-3 and TRBJ2-2; no reliable D call. The CDR3 reads CAISRHGEVYRNTGELFF. CDR3 sequence (DNA): TGTGCCATCAGTCGACACGGAGAGGTATACAGGAACACCGGGGAGCTGTTTTTT.